The 25 T cell receptor beta chains below all came from one sample that was sequenced in a study of early T cells in non-severe SARS-CoV-2 infection. A single record per CDR3 protein comes from TCRdb applying MiXCR to the 5' RACE reads. The data show about 64,000 distinct CDR3 sequences, around 11% seen once. The specimen comprised whole blood, sampled at baseline. These receptor sequences come from an adult who was a healthcare worker with PCR-confirmed SARS-CoV-2 infection or an uninfected control (not recorded which).

Many counts were recorded for this clonotype. The chain recombines TRBV5-1 with TRBJ2-4; D is ambiguous. Germline CDR1 is SGHRS and CDR2 is YFSETQ. The CDR3 loop spans 11 amino acids. Trimming stripped 4 bases from V and 7 bases from J, with 6 bases between. CDR3 DNA: TGCGCCAGCAGCCTGAGTAACATTCAGTACTTC. Residues: CASSLSNIQYF.

The chain uses TRBV2 and TRBJ2-2, with a tentative D call TRBD2 (5 bases). The germline V gene has CDR1 SNHLY and CDR2 FYNNEI. V was trimmed by 9 bases and J by 4 bases, leaving 18 bases between them. This CDR3 region has 15 residues. The CDR3 DNA follows: TGTGCCAGTCTACCCGACCCTCGGGGCACCGGGGAGCTGTTTTTT. It codes for CASLPDPRGTGELFF.

This clonotype was seen ten or more times. The V gene is TRBV29-1, the J gene TRBJ2-7, with TRBD1 matching 11 bases. The CDR3 has 15 residues. V trimming: 6 bases; J trimming: 2 bases; junction bases outside the gene matches: 9. Germline CDR1 is SQVTM and CDR2 is ANQGSEA. The CDR3 DNA reads as TGCAGCGTGGGGTCCGGGACAGGGGGACCCTACGAGCAGTACTTC. It encodes CSVGSGTGGPYEQYF.

The chain is built from TRBV29-1 and TRBJ1-3; maybe TRBD1 (5 bases). With 6 bases removed from V and 0 bases from J, the gap between germline ends came to 12 bases. The CDR3 has 14 amino acids. Germline V gene sequence: CDR1 SQVTM, CDR2 ANQGSEA. CDR3 sequence: CSVQDPSSGNTIYF. For the CDR3, the DNA is TGCAGCGTACAGGACCCTAGCTCTGGAAACACCATATATTTT.

This clonotype was detected only a few times. V is TRBV7-2 and J is TRBJ2-3, with 11 bases fitting TRBD2. CDR1 SGHTA and CDR2 FQGNSA come from the germline V gene. The CDR3 runs to 15 residues. Trimming removed 5 bases from V and 5 bases from J; junction bases left unmatched: 6. The CDR3 sequence is CASSLSGGAGDTQYF. Written as DNA, the CDR3 is TGTGCCAGCAGCCTTAGCGGGGGGGCTGGAGATACGCAGTATTTT.

There are many counts of this clonotype. This sequence joins TRBV4-2 and TRBJ2-5, with 15 bases fitting TRBD2. J lost 2 bases, V lost 2 bases, and 3 bases had no gene match. This CDR3 spans 17 amino acids. Looked up from germline, CDR1 is LGHNA and CDR2 is YNFKEQ. The CDR3 reads CASSQRGLAGGQETQYF. CDR3 DNA sequence: TGTGCCAGCAGCCAAAGGGGACTAGCGGGGGGTCAAGAGACCCAGTACTTC.

A few counts support this clonotype. V usage is TRBV13 and J usage is TRBJ2-3, with TRBD2 matching over 8 bases. The CDR3 has 16 amino acids. The V segment lost 5 bases and the J segment 5 bases; nucleotides outside the gene matches: 12. Germline CDR1 is PRHDT and CDR2 is FYEKMQ (reference sequence). The CDR3 DNA sequence: TGTGCCAGCAGCATTTGGCGGGGGGAGATTCGAGATACGCAGTATTTT. This sequence encodes CASSIWRGEIRDTQYF. Variable domain in full (rest from reference TRBV13 and TRBJ2-3): AAGVIQSPRHLIKEKRETATLKCYPIPRHDTVYWYQQGPGQDPQFLISFYEKMQSDKGSIPDRFSAQQFSDYHSELNMSSLELGDSALYFCASSIWRGEIRDTQYFGPGTRLTVL.

The gene calls are TRBV6-4 and TRBJ1-2; D ambiguous. In germline, CDR1 is MRHNA, CDR2 SNTAGT. CDR3 size: 12 residues. V was trimmed by 4 bases and J by 6 bases, leaving 9 bases between them. The CDR3 DNA sequence: TGTGCCAGCAGTGCGTCTGGAAATGGCTACACCTTC. Protein sequence: CASSASGNGYTF.

This clonotype was counted a few times. The chain is built from TRBV9 and TRBJ1-2; 7 positions match TRBD1. CDR3 length: 15 residues. V shed 3 bases and J 0 bases; nucleotides not matched to a gene: 5. Germline V gene data show CDR1 as SGDLS and CDR2 as YYNGEE. The CDR3 nucleotides are TGTGCCAGCAGCGCCCGACAGGGATCTAACTATGGCTACACCTTC. This encodes CASSARQGSNYGYTF.

A few counts support this clonotype. The chain combines TRBV7-9 with TRBJ1-2; D might be TRBD1 (5 bases). Germline V gene data show CDR1 as SEHNR and CDR2 as FQNEAQ (reference sequence). The V gene lost 6 bases and the J gene lost 8 bases, with 19 bases spanning the gap. The CDR3 loop spans 14 amino acids. The CDR3 nucleotides are TGTGCCAGCAGGCCGAATCCCCAGGGTGCCGGCTACACCTTC. It specifies CASRPNPQGAGYTF.

This clonotype came up a few times. The CDR3 region is CASPPGRGGRSGELFF. The CDR3, as DNA: TGTGCCTCCCCACCGGGACGCGGGGGCAGGTCCGGGGAGCTGTTTTTT. The rearrangement links TRBV30 to TRBJ2-2; the D gene is possibly TRBD2 (7 bases). The CDR3 has 16 amino acids. CDR1 and CDR2 from the germline V gene are GTSNPN and SVGIG (reference sequence). V was pared by 7 bases and J by 6 bases, with 24 bases between.

The chain links TRBV20-1 to TRBJ2-3; 10 bases agree with TRBD2. Germline lookup yields CDR1 DFQATT and CDR2 SNEGSKA (reference sequence). Trimming removed 0 bases from V and 3 bases from J; junction bases left unmatched: 3. The CDR3 contains 15 residues. CDR3 region: CSARESGGATDTQYF. DNA of the CDR3: TGCAGTGCTAGAGAAAGCGGGGGGGCTACAGATACGCAGTATTTT.

The chain employs TRBV12-2 and TRBJ1-1; TRBD1 is the table's D call, not checked against the DNA. TRBV12-2 is a listed pseudogene. The CDR3 totals 15 residues. The CDR3 loop reads CASRLAKDKNTEAFF. CDR3 nucleotide sequence: TGTGCAAGTCGCTTAGCGAAGGACAAGAACACTGAAGCTTTCTTT.

The V gene is TRBV24-1, the J gene TRBJ2-7, with a weak D call TRBD1 (5 bases). V lost 7 bases and J 3 bases, leaving 12 bases between the germline ends. CDR3 length: 13 residues. Per germline, CDR1 KGHDR and CDR2 SFDVKD. As DNA, the CDR3 is TGTGCCACCAGCCAGACAGCCCACTACGAGCAGTACTTC. Its translation: CATSQTAHYEQYF.

This clonotype has a handful of counts. The V and J genes are TRBV6-5 and TRBJ2-7, with D hard to call. Trimming stripped 0 bases from V and 3 bases from J, with 36 bases between. This CDR3 has 23 amino acids. Germline-derived CDR1 and CDR2 are MNHEY and SVGAGI. In DNA, the CDR3 is TGTGCCAGCAGTTACTCGTTCTCGAGAGCCGAATCACCTCTTTCGGCTTTCCACTACGAGCAGTACTTC. It codes for CASSYSFSRAESPLSAFHYEQYF.

This clonotype was observed a handful of times. The chain uses TRBV19 and TRBJ1-1, with D uncertain. The CDR3 extends over 13 amino acids. CDR1 LNHDA and CDR2 SQIVND come from the germline V gene (reference sequence). Trimming shortened V by 1 base and J by 1 base, and 4 bases separated the two germline ends. The CDR3 loop reads CASSIGPNTEAFF. The CDR3 DNA sequence: TGTGCCAGTAGTATAGGACCGAACACTGAAGCTTTCTTT.

This chain links TRBV28 with TRBJ1-2; perhaps TRBD1 as D (6 bases). Germline V gene lookup returns CDR1 MDHEN and CDR2 SYDVKM. V lost 4 bases to trimming and J lost 10 bases, with 22 bases between them. CDR3 length equals 15 residues. The CDR3 sequence is CASSSTGQHWIDYTF. The CDR3 DNA sequence: TGTGCCAGCAGTTCCACAGGGCAACATTGGATAGACTACACCTTC.

CDR3 residues: CASSRVGEWAYEQYF. Here the CDR3 DNA reads TGTGCCAGCAGTCGCGTCGGGGAGTGGGCTTACGAGCAGTACTTC. This sequence joins TRBV6-5 and TRBJ2-7, with D possibly being TRBD2 (5 bases). Germline V gives CDR1 MNHEY, CDR2 SVGAGI. Deletions cut 5 bases from V and 4 bases from J, with 18 bases between. The CDR3 length is 15 residues.

This clonotype was recorded at least ten times. The chain joins TRBV9 to TRBJ1-2; 11 nucleotides align to TRBD1. Germline V lookup: CDR1 SGDLS, CDR2 YYNGEE. CDR3 length: 16 residues. Losses at the gene ends were 1 base for V and 6 bases for J; bases not matched to a gene: 8. CDR3 loop: CASSVTMGQGDDGYTF. The CDR3 region has the DNA TGTGCCAGCAGCGTAACCATGGGACAGGGGGACGATGGCTACACCTTC.

This clonotype has a handful of counts. The V gene is TRBV29-1, the J gene TRBJ2-2, with TRBD1 matching 7 bases. This CDR3 is built from 15 residues. Germline V lookup: CDR1 SQVTM, CDR2 ANQGSEA. Trimming took 0 bases from V and 8 from J; bases not matched to a gene: 9. The CDR3 region is CSVEDLGQGVGELFF. Written as DNA, the CDR3 is TGCAGCGTTGAAGATCTCGGCCAGGGGGTTGGGGAGCTGTTTTTT.

The CDR3 DNA reads TGCAGCGGACAATCGGGGCTCTACAATGAGCAGTTCTTC. It codes for CSGQSGLYNEQFF. The chain uses TRBV29-1 and TRBJ2-1, with D perhaps being TRBD1 or TRBD2 (5 bases each). V shed 7 bases and J shed 3 bases, with 13 bases lying between them. Germline V lookup: CDR1 SQVTM, CDR2 ANQGSEA. This CDR3 region has 13 residues.

This clonotype was seen repeatedly, ten times or more. This chain links TRBV10-3 with TRBJ2-3; possible D gene TRBD2, 6 bases. The length of the CDR3 is 16 residues. V dropped 2 bases and J dropped 2 bases, with 14 bases sitting between them. The germline V gene encodes CDR1 ENHRY and CDR2 SYGVKD. The CDR3 loop reads CAISELRGSHTDTQYF. In DNA form, the CDR3 reads TGTGCCATCAGTGAGCTTCGGGGGAGTCACACAGATACGCAGTATTTT.

This clonotype was counted at least ten times. The chain couples TRBV19 to TRBJ2-7; D gene ambiguous. There are 14 residues in the CDR3. From germline, CDR1 is LNHDA and CDR2 SQIVND (reference sequence). Trimming removed 3 bases at V and 0 bases at J, with 9 bases between. The CDR3: CASSISHNSYEQYF. The CDR3 bases are TGTGCCAGTAGTATCTCCCACAACTCCTACGAGCAGTACTTC.

This clonotype was picked up a small number of times. CDR3 amino acids: CASTKDLIHEQYF. CDR3 DNA: TGTGCCAGCACGAAGGACCTAATCCACGAGCAGTACTTC. This chain connects TRBV6-1 to TRBJ2-7; D unresolved. The length of the CDR3 is 13 residues. Germline CDR1 reads MNHNS; CDR2 reads SASEGT. V was clipped by 7 bases and J by 5 bases, with 15 bases between them.

The V and J genes are TRBV5-1 and TRBJ2-5; D is possibly TRBD1 (6 bases). Germline V gene sequence: CDR1 SGHRS, CDR2 YFSETQ. Trimming stripped 4 bases from V and 1 base from J, with 11 bases between. CDR3 length equals 14 residues. The CDR3 DNA follows: TGCGCCAGCAGCACCCGACAGGCCCAAGAGACCCAGTACTTC. Its protein is CASSTRQAQETQYF.